The source of this T cell receptor beta chain is a study of graft-versus-host responses after intestinal transplantation. For the study at large: Each of the recipients got a multivisceral, liver-intestinal, or isolated intestinal transplant. The study gave all recipients anti-thymocyte globulin induction, then tacrolimus and steroids for 2 to 3 years. Whole-study results and caveats: Recipient bone marrow held GvH clones, some seen earlier in ileum or blood. Patients with graft-donor T cell macrochimerism had high graft-versus-host to host-versus-graft clonal ratios in allografts.

CDR3 size: 13 residues. The V end lost 3 bases, the J end lost 5 bases, and 11 bases lay between the germline ends. In germline, CDR1 is MDHEN, CDR2 SYDVKM. Note on this clone: The antigen is unknown.

Sequencing was performed with immunoSEQ multiplex PCR; in TCRdb, only in-frame clones are kept and a portion is missing. The sample has more than 50,000 clones; under 95% are singletons. This clonotype was sampled from a human patient who received an intestinal transplant, so some T cells may come from the graft donor. The V and J genes are TRBV28 and TRBJ2-7, with D tentatively TRBD1 or TRBD2 (5 bases each). The specimen comprised PBMCs, sampled approximately 120 days after intestinal transplantation. CDR3 nucleotide sequence: TGTGCCAGCAGTTTGAGGGGCGGCCACGAGCAGTACTTC. It translates to CASSLRGGHEQYF.